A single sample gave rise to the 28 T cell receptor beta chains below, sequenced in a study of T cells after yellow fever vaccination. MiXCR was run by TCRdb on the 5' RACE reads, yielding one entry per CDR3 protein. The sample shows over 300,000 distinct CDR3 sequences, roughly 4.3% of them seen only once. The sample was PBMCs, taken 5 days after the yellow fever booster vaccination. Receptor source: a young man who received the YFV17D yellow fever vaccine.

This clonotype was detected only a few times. In DNA form, the CDR3 reads TGCGCCAGCAGCTTGAGTGGAGCGGGGCAGTTGTCGCAGTATTTT. This gives the protein CASSLSGAGQLSQYF. The V call is TRBV5-1, the J call TRBJ2-3; TRBD2 agrees at 7 bases. This CDR3 comprises 15 residues. Germline lookup yields CDR1 SGHRS and CDR2 YFSETQ. The V gene end was trimmed by 1 base and the J gene end by 10 bases; junction bases not matched to a gene: 12. Full variable domain (outside the CDR3, taken from reference TRBV5-1 and TRBJ2-3): KAGVTQTPRYLIKTRGQQVTLSCSPISGHRSVSWYQQTPGQGLQFLFEYFSETQRNKGNFPGRFSGRQFSNSRSEMNVSTLELGDSALYLCASSLSGAGQLSQYFGPGTRLTVL.

CDR3 protein: CASSLGVSSGGYNEQFF. CDR3 bases: TGTGCCAGCAGCTTAGGAGTTTCTAGCGGGGGATACAATGAGCAGTTCTTC. The V gene is TRBV7-9, the J gene TRBJ2-1; TRBD2 matches at 10 bases. The germline gives CDR1 SEHNR, CDR2 FQNEAQ (reference sequence). The CDR3 totals 17 residues. V dropped 1 base and J dropped 4; count of bases not matched to a gene: 7.

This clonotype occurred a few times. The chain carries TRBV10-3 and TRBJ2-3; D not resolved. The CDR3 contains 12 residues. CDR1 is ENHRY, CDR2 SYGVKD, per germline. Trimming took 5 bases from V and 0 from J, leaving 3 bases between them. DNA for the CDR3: TGTGCCATCAGTAGCAGCACAGATACGCAGTATTTT. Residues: CAISSSTDTQYF.

CDR3 nucleotides: TGTGCCAGCAGCCGAAGTGGGGCCGGAGGGACAGGGCCCCAGCATTTT. As protein: CASSRSGAGGTGPQHF. J is TRBJ1-5 and V is TRBV4-2, with TRBD1 matching over 8 bases. The CDR3 runs to 16 residues. With 4 bases clipped from V and 9 bases from J, the junction kept 14 bases outside the gene matches. Germline CDR1 is LGHNA and CDR2 is YNFKEQ.

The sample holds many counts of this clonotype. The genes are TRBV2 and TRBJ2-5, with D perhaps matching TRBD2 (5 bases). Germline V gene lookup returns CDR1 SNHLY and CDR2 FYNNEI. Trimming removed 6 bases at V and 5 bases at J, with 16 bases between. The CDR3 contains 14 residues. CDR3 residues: CASSQWDGGETQYF. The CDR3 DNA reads TGTGCCAGCAGCCAATGGGATGGCGGGGAGACCCAGTACTTC.

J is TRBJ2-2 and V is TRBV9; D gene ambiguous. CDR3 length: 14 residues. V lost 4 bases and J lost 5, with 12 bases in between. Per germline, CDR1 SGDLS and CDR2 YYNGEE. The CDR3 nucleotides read TGTGCCAGCAGCCCACGTAGGAAAACCGGGGAGCTGTTTTTT. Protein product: CASSPRRKTGELFF. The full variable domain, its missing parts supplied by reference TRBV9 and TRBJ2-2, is DSGVTQTPKHLITATGQRVTLRCSPRSGDLSVYWYQQSLDQGLQFLIQYYNGEERAKGNILERFSAQQFPDLHSELNLSSLELGDSALYFCASSPRRKTGELFFGEGSRLTVL.

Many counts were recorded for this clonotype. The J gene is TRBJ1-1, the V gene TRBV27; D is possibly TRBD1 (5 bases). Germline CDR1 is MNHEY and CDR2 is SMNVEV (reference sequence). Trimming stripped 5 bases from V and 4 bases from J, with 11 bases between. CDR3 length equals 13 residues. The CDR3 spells CASSAQGSTEAFF. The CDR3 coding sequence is TGTGCCAGCAGTGCGCAGGGCAGCACTGAAGCTTTCTTT.

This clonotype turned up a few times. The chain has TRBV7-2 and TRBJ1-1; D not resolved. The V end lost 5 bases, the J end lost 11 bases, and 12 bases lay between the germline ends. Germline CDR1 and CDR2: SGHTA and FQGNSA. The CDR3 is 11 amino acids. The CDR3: CASSPHRSAFF. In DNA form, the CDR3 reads TGTGCCAGCAGCCCTCATCGTAGCGCTTTCTTT.

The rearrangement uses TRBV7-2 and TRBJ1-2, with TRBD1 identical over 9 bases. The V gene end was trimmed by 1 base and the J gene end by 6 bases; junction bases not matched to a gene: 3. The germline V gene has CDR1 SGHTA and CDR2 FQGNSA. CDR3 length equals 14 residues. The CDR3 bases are TGTGCCAGCAGCTTAGTTACAGGGGGCGATGGCTACACCTTC. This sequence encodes CASSLVTGGDGYTF.

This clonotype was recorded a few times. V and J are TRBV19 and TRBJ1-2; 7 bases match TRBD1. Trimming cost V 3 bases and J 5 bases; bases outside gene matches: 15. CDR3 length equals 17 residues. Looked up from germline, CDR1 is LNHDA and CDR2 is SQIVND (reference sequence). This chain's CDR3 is CASSIVYRGPVSYGYTF. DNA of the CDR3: TGTGCCAGTAGTATCGTGTACAGGGGACCGGTCTCTTATGGCTACACCTTC.

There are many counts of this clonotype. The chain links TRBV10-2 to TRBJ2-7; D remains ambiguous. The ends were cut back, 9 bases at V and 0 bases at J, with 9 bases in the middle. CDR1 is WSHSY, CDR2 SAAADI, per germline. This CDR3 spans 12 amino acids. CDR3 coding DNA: TGCGCCAGTTTGATAAACTCCTACGAGCAGTACTTC. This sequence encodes CASLINSYEQYF.

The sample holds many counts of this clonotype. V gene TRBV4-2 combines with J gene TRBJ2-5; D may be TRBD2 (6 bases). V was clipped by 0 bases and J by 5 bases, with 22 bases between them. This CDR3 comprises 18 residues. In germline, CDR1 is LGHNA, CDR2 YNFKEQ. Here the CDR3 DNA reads TGTGCCAGCAGCCAAGAGTCGGCGGGGTCTTCGGAATGGGAGACCCAGTACTTC. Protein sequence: CASSQESAGSSEWETQYF.

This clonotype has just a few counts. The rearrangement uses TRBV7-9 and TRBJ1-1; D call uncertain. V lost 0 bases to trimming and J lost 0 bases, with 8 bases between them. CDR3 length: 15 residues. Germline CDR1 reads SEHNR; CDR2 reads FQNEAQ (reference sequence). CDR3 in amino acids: CASSLALGMNTEAFF. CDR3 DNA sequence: TGTGCCAGCAGCTTAGCGCTTGGGATGAACACTGAAGCTTTCTTT.

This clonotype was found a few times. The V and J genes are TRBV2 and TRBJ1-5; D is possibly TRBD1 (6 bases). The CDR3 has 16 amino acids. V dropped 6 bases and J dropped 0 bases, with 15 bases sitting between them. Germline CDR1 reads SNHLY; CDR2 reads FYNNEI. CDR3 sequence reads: CASSKGQSLSNQPQHF. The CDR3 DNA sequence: TGTGCCAGCAGCAAAGGACAGTCTCTTAGCAATCAGCCCCAGCATTTT. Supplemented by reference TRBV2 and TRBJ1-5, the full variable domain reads EPEVTQTPSHQVTQMGQEVILRCVPISNHLYFYWYRQILGQKVEFLVSFYNNEISEKSEIFDDQFSVERPDGSNFTLKIRSTKLEDSAMYFCASSKGQSLSNQPQHFGDGTRLSIL.

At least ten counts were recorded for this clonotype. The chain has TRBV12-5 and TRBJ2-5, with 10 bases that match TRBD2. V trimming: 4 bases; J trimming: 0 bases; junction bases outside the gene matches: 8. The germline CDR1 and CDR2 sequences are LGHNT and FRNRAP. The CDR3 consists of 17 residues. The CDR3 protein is CASGWAPSGGHQETQYF. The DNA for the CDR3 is TGTGCTAGTGGTTGGGCCCCTAGCGGGGGCCACCAAGAGACCCAGTACTTC.

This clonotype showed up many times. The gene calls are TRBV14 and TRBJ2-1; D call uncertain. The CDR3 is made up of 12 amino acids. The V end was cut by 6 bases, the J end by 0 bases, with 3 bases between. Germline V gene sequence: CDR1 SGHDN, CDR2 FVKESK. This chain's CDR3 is CASRGSYNEQFF. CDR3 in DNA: TGTGCCAGCAGAGGCTCCTACAATGAGCAGTTCTTC.

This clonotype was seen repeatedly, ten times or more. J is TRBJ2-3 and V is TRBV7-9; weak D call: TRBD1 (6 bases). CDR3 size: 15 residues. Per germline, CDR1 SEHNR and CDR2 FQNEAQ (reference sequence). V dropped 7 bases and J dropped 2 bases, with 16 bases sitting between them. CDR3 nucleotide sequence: TGTGCCAGCAACGATAGACAGGCCGTCACAGATACGCAGTATTTT. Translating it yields CASNDRQAVTDTQYF. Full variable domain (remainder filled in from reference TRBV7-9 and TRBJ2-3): DTGVSQNPRHKITKRGQNVTFRCDPISEHNRLYWYRQTLGQGPEFLTYFQNEAQLEKSRLLSDRFSAERPKGSFSTLEIQRTEQGDSAMYLCASNDRQAVTDTQYFGPGTRLTVL.

This CDR3 is CASTIGGSGNTIYF. In DNA form, the CDR3 reads TGTGCCAGCACCATAGGGGGTTCTGGAAACACCATATATTTT. The J gene is TRBJ1-3, the V gene TRBV12-3 or TRBV12-4; maybe TRBD1 (6 bases). CDR3 length: 14 residues. V was trimmed by 7 bases and J by 1 base, leaving 11 bases between them.

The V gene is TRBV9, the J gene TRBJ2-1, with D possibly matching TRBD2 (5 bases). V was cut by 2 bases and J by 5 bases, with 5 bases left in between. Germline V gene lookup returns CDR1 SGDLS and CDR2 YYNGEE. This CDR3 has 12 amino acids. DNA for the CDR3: TGTGCCAGCAGCGTGGGAGACAATGAGCAGTTCTTC. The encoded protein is CASSVGDNEQFF.

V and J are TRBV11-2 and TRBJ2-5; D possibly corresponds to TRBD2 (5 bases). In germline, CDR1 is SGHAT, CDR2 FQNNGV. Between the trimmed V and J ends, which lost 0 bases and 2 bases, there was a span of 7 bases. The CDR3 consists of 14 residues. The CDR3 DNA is TGTGCCAGCAGCTTAGAGCCGGGACAAGAGACCCAGTACTTC. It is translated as CASSLEPGQETQYF.

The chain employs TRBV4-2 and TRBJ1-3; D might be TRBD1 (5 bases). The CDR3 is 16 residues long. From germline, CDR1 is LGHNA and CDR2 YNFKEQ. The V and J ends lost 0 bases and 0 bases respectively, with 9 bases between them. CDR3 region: CASSQEDIFSGNTIYF. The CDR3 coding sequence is TGTGCCAGCAGCCAAGAGGACATCTTCTCTGGAAACACCATATATTTT.

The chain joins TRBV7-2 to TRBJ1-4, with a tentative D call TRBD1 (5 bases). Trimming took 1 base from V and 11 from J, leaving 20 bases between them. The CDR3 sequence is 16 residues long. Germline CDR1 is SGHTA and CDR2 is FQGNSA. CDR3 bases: TGTGCCAGCAGCTTAGATGGGGGATGGGGGGTGGAGAAACTGTTTTTT. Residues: CASSLDGGWGVEKLFF.

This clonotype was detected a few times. For the CDR3, the DNA is TGCGCCAGCAGCCAGGGGCCCACGCCGGGACTAGCGGGGGGCTTCTCCTACGAGCAGTACTTC. This sequence encodes CASSQGPTPGLAGGFSYEQYF. V is TRBV4-3 and J is TRBJ2-7, with TRBD2 matching 15 bases. The CDR3 covers 21 residues. Germline CDR1 and CDR2: LGHNA and YSLEER. V was pared by 3 bases and J by 0 bases, with 15 bases of the junction left unmatched.

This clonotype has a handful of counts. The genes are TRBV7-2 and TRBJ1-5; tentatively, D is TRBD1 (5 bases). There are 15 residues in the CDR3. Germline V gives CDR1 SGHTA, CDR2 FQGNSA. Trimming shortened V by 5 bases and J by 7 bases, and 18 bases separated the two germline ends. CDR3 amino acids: CASSLIDSAGQPQHF. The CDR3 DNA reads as TGTGCCAGCAGCCTTATCGACAGCGCGGGCCAGCCCCAGCATTTT.

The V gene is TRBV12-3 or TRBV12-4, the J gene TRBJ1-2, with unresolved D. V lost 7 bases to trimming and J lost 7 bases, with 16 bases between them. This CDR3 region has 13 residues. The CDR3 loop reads CASTLGFLGGYTF. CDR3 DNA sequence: TGTGCCAGCACCTTAGGGTTTTTAGGTGGCTACACCTTC.

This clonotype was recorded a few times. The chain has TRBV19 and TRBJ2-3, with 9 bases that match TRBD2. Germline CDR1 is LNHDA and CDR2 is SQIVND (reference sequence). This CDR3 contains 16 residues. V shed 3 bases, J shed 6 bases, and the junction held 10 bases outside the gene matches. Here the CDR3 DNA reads TGTGCCAGTAGTATGGTTTCAGCGGGGGGATCGGATACGCAGTATTTT. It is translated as CASSMVSAGGSDTQYF.

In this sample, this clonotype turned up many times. CDR3 in amino acids: CASRYRDRNEKLFF. DNA of the CDR3: TGTGCCAGCAGGTACCGGGACAGAAATGAAAAACTGTTTTTT. This chain links TRBV6-5 with TRBJ1-4; the match to TRBD1 covers 7 bases. Germline V gene lookup returns CDR1 MNHEY and CDR2 SVGAGI. This CDR3 comprises 14 residues. Unmatched junction bases numbered 6, after V lost 6 bases and J lost 5 bases.

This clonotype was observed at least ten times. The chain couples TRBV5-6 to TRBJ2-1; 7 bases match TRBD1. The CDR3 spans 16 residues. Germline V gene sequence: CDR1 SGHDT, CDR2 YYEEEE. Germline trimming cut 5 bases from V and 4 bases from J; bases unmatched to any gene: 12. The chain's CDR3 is CASRYTPGQVYNEQFF. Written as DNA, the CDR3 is TGTGCCAGCAGATACACCCCAGGACAGGTTTACAATGAGCAGTTCTTC.